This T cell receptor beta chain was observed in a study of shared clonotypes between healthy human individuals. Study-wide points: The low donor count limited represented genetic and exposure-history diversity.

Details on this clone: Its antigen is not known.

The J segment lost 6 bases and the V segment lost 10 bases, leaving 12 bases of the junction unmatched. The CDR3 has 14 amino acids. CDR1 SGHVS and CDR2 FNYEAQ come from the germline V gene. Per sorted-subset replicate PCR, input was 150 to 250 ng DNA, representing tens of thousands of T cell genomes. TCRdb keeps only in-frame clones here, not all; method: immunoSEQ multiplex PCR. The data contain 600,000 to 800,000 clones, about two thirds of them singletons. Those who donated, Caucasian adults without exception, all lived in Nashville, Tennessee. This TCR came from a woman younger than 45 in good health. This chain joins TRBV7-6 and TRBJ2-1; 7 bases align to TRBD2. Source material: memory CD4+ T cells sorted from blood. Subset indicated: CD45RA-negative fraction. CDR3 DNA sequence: TGTGCCACACGGGCTAGCGGACTTGGCAATGAGCAGTTCTTC. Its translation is CATRASGLGNEQFF.